This T cell receptor beta chain emerged from a study of cytomegalovirus exposure and HLA in healthy donors (dated by TCRdb to the late 2010s). Notes on the research overall: An earlier analysis of more than 550 of the donors reported approximately 280 Gb of sequence data and roughly 120 million unique TCR beta sequences obtained from about 170 million T cells. In a later analysis, previously published TCR beta repertoires from 666 donors were re-analyzed and high-resolution HLA genotyping was added so that TCR occurrence patterns could be studied. The study aimed to test whether cataloging public T cell receptors could reveal signatures of past pathogen exposure. The number of donors typed differed by locus, with about 629-640 for A, B, C, DRB1 and DQB1, roughly 520 for DQA1, 600 to 610 for DPA1, and under 490 for DPB1. To decide whether each TCR beta V gene segment behaved as functional or pseudogenic, an earlier analysis of approximately 600 of the donors relied on high-throughput TCR beta sequencing. The study combined high-throughput TCR immunosequencing, statistical association of individual TCRs with disease status, and machine learning to predict cytomegalovirus infection status. The T cell repertoires of roughly 660 subjects were profiled by immunosequencing and related to cytomegalovirus serostatus. In the later analysis, no new phenotypic data were used to find candidate immune exposures; instead, reliance was placed on TCR beta sequences and their occurrence across donors. Every discovery cohort repertoire had been produced on one sequencing platform. Among the approximately 430 genotyped donors, approximately 77% belonged to the genetic ancestry cluster associated with self-reported Caucasian donors. Alongside the repertoire data, information on donor age, sex, ethnicity and CMV serostatus was compiled. Along with the approximately 700-subject first cohort, a separate validation cohort of over a hundred different subjects was used. On average, 235,054 unique TCR beta nucleotide sequences were sequenced per donor among 350 to 400 genotyped donors of the cohort, with 15% to 20% of those sequences being non-productive. HLA typing covered class I and class II loci at four-digit resolution. In a later genetic analysis, genome-wide SNP genotypes for about 55% of the roughly 700 donors were used, and that subset was treated as a discovery cohort. Because of strong linkage in the cohort, 5 or 6 DR-DQ haplotypes were treated as single units for association and clustering. An early release that covered 640 HLA-typed donors contained about 290 gigabases of sequencing data and tens of millions of unique TCR sequences. Study-wide conclusions, independent of this receptor: According to a later analysis, TCR association rates differed among HLA loci, with DRB1 alleles showing the most associated TCRs and HLA-C alleles showing the fewest. The study listed approximately 150 TCR beta chains as associated with cytomegalovirus. According to a later analysis, parvovirus B19, influenza, CMV and Epstein-Barr virus appeared linked to several top co-occurrence clusters. The earlier analysis of some 540 of the donors excluded seventeen rarely observed V segments, including chromosome 9 orphons, because counts were too low. While some public TCRs were present in many individuals, most TCR sequences turned up only very rarely across donors. Some IMGT-functional V segments, including TRBV6-2 and TRBV6-3, could not be distinguished by the 87-base-pair reads and were therefore excluded. The classifier was reported to diagnose cytomegalovirus status with high specificity and sensitivity in both the original and validation cohorts. A later genetic analysis associated a missense DCLRE1C variant with V-gene and J-gene trimming of TCR beta chains, and an independent cohort replicated the association. A later analysis found that HLA-associated TCR beta chains were more clonally expanded and had lower generation probabilities than equally common non-associated chains. A later analysis found that most CMV-associated TCR beta chains appeared HLA-restricted, with HLA associations seemingly driven largely by CMV exposure. Sequencing depth was assumed to be roughly uniform across donors in the presence/absence analyses, though that assumption may not hold. Because HLA typing was unavailable for some donors at each locus, only the typed subset was used in association tests. CMV serostatus was the only immune exposure information available for the cohort. A cluster of highly shared sequence variants was judged likely to be a technical artifact of the sequencing pipeline. Strong co-occurrence of HLA alleles, especially DR and DQ, made assigning TCR associations to individual alleles difficult. The authors suggested that the approach could potentially be extended to other disease states and immunological phenotypes. In vitro tests confirmed that three of the cytomegalovirus-associated TCR beta chains recognize cytomegalovirus antigens. A further reported finding was that TCR beta sequences accurately predicted the HLA-A and HLA-B alleles for most subjects in the first cohort. An earlier analysis of approximately 530 of the donors showed that most TCR beta V segments appeared in productive rearrangements either about 90% or about 30% of the time, which broadly matched IMGT annotations. Compared with the roughly 700-donor mean, donors in an Asian-associated ancestry cluster had fewer N-insertions in productive TCRs, according to a later genetic analysis. At a false discovery rate of 0.05, a later analysis linked 15,000 to 20,000 TCR beta sequences to specific HLA alleles. Only TCR beta chains were sequenced in this cohort, and the absence of alpha or paired-chain data limited detectable features. Linkage disequilibrium might explain the correlated functional status among segregating V segments, but an unknown experimental factor could not be excluded.

As to this clone: Its antigen is still unknown. The junction differs from germline at one of its ends, possibly a read error.

For CDR1 and CDR2, the germline V gene (reference sequence) lists SEHNR and FQNEAQ. The CDR3 covers 12 residues, taking in both the cysteine and the phenylalanine. Only the CDR3 DNA is retained, 36 bases long and in frame from the first base. The library came from the immunoSEQ multiplex PCR assay. The multiplex PCR relied on a mix of 60 forward primers for TCR Vbeta segments and 13 reverse primers for TCR Jbeta segments. A multiplex PCR assay on genomic DNA amplified the CDR3 region of rearranged TCR beta genes. The Illumina HiSeq System was used to sequence the amplified TCR beta libraries as 87-base-pair reads. Per the original workflow: In a later analysis, around 80 million unique TCR beta chains were counted across the approximately 670 repertoires, and roughly 10 million of these chains were shared by at least two donors. To remove PCR and sequencing errors, raw reads were error-corrected and collapsed into unique sequences using a nearest-neighbor algorithm that merged closely related sequences. V, D and J gene segments were assigned by aligning CDR3 sequences to IMGT reference sequences. For a sequence to be retained, a match of at least six nucleotides to both a V gene segment and a J gene segment was required. A rearrangement was called productive if the CDR3 had no stop codons and remained in frame with V and J, and every other rearrangement was called non-productive. CDR3 was defined by IMGT convention, running from the second conserved V-encoded cysteine to the conserved J-encoded phenylalanine. In an earlier analysis of roughly 580 of the donors, sequences lacking an unambiguous match to a single V gene segment were excluded. In an earlier analysis of 500 to 750 of the donors, V segments were called functional above 56.7% productive rearrangements and were called segregating when the between-donor standard deviation exceeded 5%. A statistical classification framework was built to diagnose cytomegalovirus status from the catalog of TCR beta chain sequences. A later analysis assigned V and J genes by comparing TCR nucleotide sequences with IMGT/GENE-DB human TR gene sequences. The TCRdist pipeline was used in a later analysis to assign CDR3 sequences and most-parsimonious VDJ recombination scenarios. In a later analysis, each TCR beta chain was defined by its CDR3 amino acid sequence together with its V-gene family, and reads without a unique V-gene family were excluded. In a later analysis, 500 to 700 highly shared, low-generation-probability nucleotide sequences were removed to address suspected cross-contamination and a sequencing artifact. A later analysis calculated a clonal expansion index for each public chain from normalized within-repertoire ranks of inferred template counts. Generation probabilities in a later analysis came from a VDJ recombination model fitted to out-of-frame rearrangements, and those results were checked against IGoR. In a later analysis, TCR-TCR, TCR-HLA and TCR-CMV co-occurrence was scored with hypergeometric tests, and a repertoire-size bias correction was applied to TCR pairs. False discovery rates were estimated in a later analysis by permuting HLA or CMV assignments 20 times. A later analysis grouped co-occurring TCRs with DBSCAN, adding TCRdist sequence similarity when clustering within HLA-allele-positive subsets. For co-occurrence clustering, repertoires with fewer than 30,000 or more than 120,000 public chains were excluded, along with roughly five repertoires with anomalous nucleotide sharing. TCRdb retrieved this table from immuneACCESS and kept in-frame rearrangements only. Not all clones are present; in checked studies, unresolved V genes account for under half, and no reason is known for the remainder. That table supplies the V and J calls and clone size; D and trimming were determined from the DNA. The sample table holds 130,000 to 150,000 clones, of which under 80% were seen once. 2.5% to 3.5% of the sample lies in the top ten.

The cohort was made up of several hundred healthy bone marrow donors. All cohort members were sampled while nominally healthy, although unrecorded immune exposures were likely present. The donor was CMV seronegative and belonged to the group of 380 or so seronegative cohort members. A peripheral blood sample was collected from each donor, and TCR beta sequencing was performed on peripheral blood mononuclear cells. The Qiagen DNeasy Blood Extraction Kit was used to extract genomic DNA from the blood cell samples. The chain uses TRBV7-9 and TRBJ1-5, with no confidently assigned D gene. This receptor was taken from a male donor in good health and CMV-seronegative. Sequencing input: PBMCs. The CDR3 protein: CSSSFLNQPQHF. Read as DNA, the sequence is TGTTCCAGCAGCTTCCTAAATCAGCCCCAGCATTTT.